The 8 T cell receptor beta chains reported below all come from one sample, sequenced in a study of beta chain features in type 1 diabetes (dated 2018 in TCRdb). Overall results and qualifications from the work: Type 1 diabetes patients showed a moderate but significant shortening of TCRB CDR3 length in all four CD4+ subsets.

Receptor libraries were prepared by the immunoSEQ multiplex PCR assay. The entire isolated RNA was reverse transcribed using the High Capacity cDNA Reverse Transcription Kit, and thus expressed TCRB transcripts were sequenced. In TCRdb, the immuneACCESS table is reduced to in-frame sequences with V and J assigned. These tables do not hold every clone; where another copy was compared, an unresolved V gene accounts for under half, and the others remain unexplained. The sample yields over 150,000 clones; around 7.8% were counted once. Around 0.9% of the sample belongs to the ten largest clones. Their specific antigens are unknown. The specimen sequenced was central memory CD4+ T cells from blood. The receptors derive from a woman between 35 and 50 years old with type 1 diabetes.

This clone was observed a handful of times. The chain joins TRBV18 to TRBJ1-1; D not resolved. The CDR3 spans 12 residues. Germline loops: CDR1 KGHSH, CDR2 LQKENI. Trimming took off 3 bases at V and 1 base at J, with 3 bases between the two ends. This CDR3 is CASSPQNTEAFF. Written as DNA, the CDR3 is TGTGCCAGCTCACCCCAGAACACTGAAGCTTTCTTT.

This clone was observed a handful of times. The genes are TRBV28 and TRBJ2-5, with D perhaps matching TRBD1 (5 bases). Looked up from germline, CDR1 is MDHEN and CDR2 is SYDVKM. The CDR3 is 12 residues long. Trimming took off 7 bases at V and 5 bases at J, with 11 bases between the two ends. CDR3 sequence: CASMAGRETQYF. The CDR3 coding sequence is TGTGCCAGCATGGCAGGGCGGGAGACCCAGTACTTC. Complete variable domain (other parts from reference TRBV28 and TRBJ2-5): DVKVTQSSRYLVKRTGEKVFLECVQDMDHENMFWYRQDPGLGLRLIYFSYDVKMKEKGDIPEGYSVSREKKERFSLILESASTNQTSMYLCASMAGRETQYFGPGTRLLVL.

This rearrangement joins TRBV27 to TRBJ1-2; TRBD1 is a possible D gene (5 bases). The germline V gene has CDR1 MNHEY and CDR2 SMNVEV (reference sequence). The CDR3 loop spans 14 amino acids. Trimming cost V 0 bases and J 8 bases, with 13 bases left between them. The CDR3 region is CASSLSGGTGGYTF. The CDR3 bases are TGTGCCAGCAGTTTATCGGGCGGGACGGGCGGCTACACCTTC.

J is TRBJ2-1 and V is TRBV5-8; no reliable D call. V lost 1 base and J lost 12, with 14 bases in between. The CDR3 totals 13 residues. Germline CDR1 SGHTS, CDR2 YDEGEE. CDR3 nucleotide sequence: TGTGCCAGCAGCTTGAAGTCCCTCCGGAGGCAGTTCTTC. Its translation: CASSLKSLRRQFF. The full variable domain, rest sourced from reference TRBV5-8 and TRBJ2-1, is EAGVTQSPTHLIKTRGQQATLRCSPISGHTSVYWYQQALGLGLQFLLWYDEGEERNRGNFPPRFSGRQFPNYSSELNVNALELEDSALYLCASSLKSLRRQFFGPGTRLTVL.

The chain couples TRBV18 to TRBJ1-4; maybe TRBD1 (6 bases). This CDR3 region has 13 residues. V gave up 6 bases and J gave up 6 bases, with 11 bases separating them. Germline V gene data show CDR1 as KGHSH and CDR2 as LQKENI. CDR3 region: CASSQGQDEKLFF. The CDR3 nucleotides read TGTGCCAGCTCGCAGGGACAAGATGAAAAACTGTTTTTT.

This clone was counted only a few times. CDR3 sequence reads: CASSHSGEGYTF. The CDR3 DNA follows: TGTGCCAGCAGCCACTCAGGGGAGGGCTACACCTTC. The V and J genes are TRBV14 and TRBJ1-2; D may be TRBD1 (6 bases). The V gene's germline CDR1 is SGHDN and CDR2 FVKESK. V was cut by 3 bases and J by 8 bases, with 10 bases left in between. The CDR3 contains 12 residues.

This clone was seen many times. The rearrangement links TRBV29-1 to TRBJ1-6; D is possibly TRBD1 (5 bases). The germline V gene encodes CDR1 SQVTM and CDR2 ANQGSEA. Trimming removed 4 bases at V and 7 bases at J, with 11 bases between. The CDR3 spans 13 residues. The CDR3 here is CSVGRGENSPLHF. CDR3 sequence (DNA): TGCAGCGTTGGTCGGGGGGAAAATTCACCCCTCCACTTT.

The genes are TRBV5-1 and TRBJ2-5; 10 nucleotides align to TRBD1. The J segment lost 5 bases and the V segment lost 0 bases, leaving 7 bases of the junction unmatched. The germline V gene has CDR1 SGHRS and CDR2 YFSETQ. The CDR3 consists of 16 residues. DNA of the CDR3: TGCGCCAGCAGCTTGGCTGCGACAGGGGGCTCGGAGACCCAGTACTTC. Protein: CASSLAATGGSETQYF.